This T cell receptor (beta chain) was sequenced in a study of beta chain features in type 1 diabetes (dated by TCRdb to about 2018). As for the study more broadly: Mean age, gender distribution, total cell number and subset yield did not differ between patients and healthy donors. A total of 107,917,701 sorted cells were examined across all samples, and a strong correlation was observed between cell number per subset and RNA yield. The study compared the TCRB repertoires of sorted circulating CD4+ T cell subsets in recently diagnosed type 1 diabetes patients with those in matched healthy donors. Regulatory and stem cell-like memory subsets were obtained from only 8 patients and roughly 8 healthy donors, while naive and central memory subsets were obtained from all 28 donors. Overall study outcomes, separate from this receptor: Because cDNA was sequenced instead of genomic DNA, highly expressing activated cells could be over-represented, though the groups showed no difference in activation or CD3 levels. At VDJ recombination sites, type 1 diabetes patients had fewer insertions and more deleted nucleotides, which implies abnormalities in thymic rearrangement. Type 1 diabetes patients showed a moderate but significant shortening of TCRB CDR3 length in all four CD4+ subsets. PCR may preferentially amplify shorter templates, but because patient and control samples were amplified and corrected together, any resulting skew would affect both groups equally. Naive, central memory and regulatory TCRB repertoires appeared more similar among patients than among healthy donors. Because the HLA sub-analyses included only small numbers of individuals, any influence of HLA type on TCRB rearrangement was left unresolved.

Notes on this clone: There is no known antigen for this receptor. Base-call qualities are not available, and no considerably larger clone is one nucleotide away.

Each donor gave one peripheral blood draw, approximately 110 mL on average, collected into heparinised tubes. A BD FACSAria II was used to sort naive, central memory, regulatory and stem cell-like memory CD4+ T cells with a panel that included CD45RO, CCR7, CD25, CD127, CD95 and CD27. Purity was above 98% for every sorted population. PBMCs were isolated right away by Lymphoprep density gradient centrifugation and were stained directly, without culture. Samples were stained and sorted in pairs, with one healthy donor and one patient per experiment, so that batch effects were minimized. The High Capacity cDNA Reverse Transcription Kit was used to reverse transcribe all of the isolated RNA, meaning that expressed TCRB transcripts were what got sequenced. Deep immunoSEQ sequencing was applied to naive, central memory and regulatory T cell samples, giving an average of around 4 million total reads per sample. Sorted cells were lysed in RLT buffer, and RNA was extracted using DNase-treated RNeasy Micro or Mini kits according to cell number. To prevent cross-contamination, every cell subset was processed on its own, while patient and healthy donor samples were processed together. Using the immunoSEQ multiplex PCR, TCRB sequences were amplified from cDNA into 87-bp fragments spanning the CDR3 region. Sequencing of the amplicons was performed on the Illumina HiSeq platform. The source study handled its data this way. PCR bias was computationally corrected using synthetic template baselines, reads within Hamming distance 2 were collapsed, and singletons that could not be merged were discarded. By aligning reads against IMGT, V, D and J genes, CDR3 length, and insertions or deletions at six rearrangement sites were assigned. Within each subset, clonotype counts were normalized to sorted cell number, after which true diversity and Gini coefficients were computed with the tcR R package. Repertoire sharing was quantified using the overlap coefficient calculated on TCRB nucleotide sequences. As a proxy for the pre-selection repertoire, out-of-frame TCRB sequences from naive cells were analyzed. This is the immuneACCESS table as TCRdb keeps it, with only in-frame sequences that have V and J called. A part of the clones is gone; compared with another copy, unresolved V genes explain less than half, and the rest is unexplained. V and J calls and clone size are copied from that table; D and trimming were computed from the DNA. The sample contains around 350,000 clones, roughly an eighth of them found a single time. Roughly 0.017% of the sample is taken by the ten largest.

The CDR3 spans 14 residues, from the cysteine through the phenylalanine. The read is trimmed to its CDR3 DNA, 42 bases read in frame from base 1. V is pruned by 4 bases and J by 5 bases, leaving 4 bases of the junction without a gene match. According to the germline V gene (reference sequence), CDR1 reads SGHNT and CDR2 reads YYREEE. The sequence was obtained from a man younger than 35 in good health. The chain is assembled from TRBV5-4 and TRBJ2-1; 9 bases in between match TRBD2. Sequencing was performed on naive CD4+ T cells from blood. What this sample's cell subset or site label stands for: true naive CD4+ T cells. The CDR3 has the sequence CASSPRGGDNEQFF. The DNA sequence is TGTGCCAGCAGCCCCCGCGGGGGGGACAATGAGCAGTTCTTC.